What follows describes a single T cell receptor beta chain. Its antigen remains unidentified. The data are from a study of cytomegalovirus exposure and HLA in healthy donors. Study outcomes and limitations: Some TCR beta chains (roughly 150 of them) were listed as cytomegalovirus-associated. According to a subsequent analysis, TCR clusters from the first cohort were inclined to appear together in the 130 or so validation repertoires. Usually a TCR sequence was rare, but some public TCRs were found in many donors. In vitro experiments confirmed that a few CMV-associated chains were specific for CMV antigens.

Generated by immunoSEQ multiplex PCR, the TCRdb table keeps only in-frame clones and is missing some. The sample consists of 100,000 to 150,000 clones, 88% of them appearing once. Trimming took off 1 base at V and 2 bases at J, with 15 bases between the two ends. The germline V gene encodes CDR1 SGHVS and CDR2 FNYEAQ. The CDR3 extends over 16 amino acids. The rearrangement joins TRBV7-6 to TRBJ2-7; the D gene is possibly TRBD2 (6 bases). The specimen was PBMCs. This TCR derives from a man between 25 and 39 years old in good health and CMV-seronegative. The CDR3 coding sequence is TGTGCCAGCAGCTTAGGAGGGACTGGGTCCCCCTACGAGCAGTACTTC. Residues: CASSLGGTGSPYEQYF.